The 18 T cell receptor beta chains below were found in one sample sequenced in a study of human T cells and chemical hapten exposure. Time point of the sample: patch test 3, about 24 weeks after DPC sensitization. Noted treatment: therapeutic diphenylcyclopropenone sensitization with weekly scalp DPC. TCRdb re-called the RACE reads through MiXCR, storing one row per CDR3 protein. Among about 97,000 distinct CDR3 sequences listed, about 28% were seen once. This sample comprised whole blood, obtained in connection with sensitization to the hapten diphenylcyclopropenone (DPC). These receptors were taken from a middle-aged man with alopecia areata. Some clones in this sample may be carry-over from other donors' samples.

The J gene is TRBJ2-7, the V gene TRBV20-1; 9 nucleotides line up with TRBD2. The germline gives CDR1 DFQATT, CDR2 SNEGSKA (reference sequence). Unmatched junction bases numbered 3, after V lost 0 bases and J lost 0 bases. CDR3 length: 15 amino acids. The CDR3 reads CSARDLAGSSYEQYF. The DNA for the CDR3 is TGCAGTGCTAGAGATCTAGCGGGGAGCTCCTACGAGCAGTACTTC.

The V gene is TRBV12-3 or TRBV12-4, the J gene TRBJ1-1, with 7 nucleotides matching TRBD1. The CDR3 runs to 14 residues. V was clipped by 7 bases and J by 11 bases; unmatched bases: 16. The CDR3 region is CASTQYIVDRPAFF. CDR3 DNA: TGTGCCAGCACCCAATATATTGTGGACAGGCCTGCTTTCTTT.

The V and J genes are TRBV5-4 and TRBJ2-3, with TRBD2 matching 7 bases. After removal of 0 bases from V and 1 base from J, the junction contained 2 bases not matched to a gene. There are 15 residues in the CDR3. In germline, CDR1 is SGHNT, CDR2 YYREEE (reference sequence). CDR3 protein: CASSLDSGGTDTQYF. The CDR3 region has the DNA TGTGCCAGCAGCTTGGACAGCGGGGGCACAGATACGCAGTATTTT.

Only a few counts were recorded for this clonotype. The chain employs TRBV27 and TRBJ1-1, with D unresolved. The CDR3 is 15 residues long. The V gene lost 1 base and the J gene lost 2 bases, with 11 bases spanning the gap. Germline assignment: CDR1 MNHEY and CDR2 SMNVEV (reference sequence). The CDR3 loop reads CASSLYSHRNTEAFF. The CDR3 coding sequence is TGTGCCAGCAGTTTATACAGCCACCGAAACACTGAAGCTTTCTTT.

The sample holds a few counts of this clonotype. This sequence joins TRBV20-1 and TRBJ2-3; TRBD2 is a possible D gene (6 bases). Germline assignment: CDR1 DFQATT and CDR2 SNEGSKA (reference sequence). The length of the CDR3 is 14 residues. The V end lost 2 bases, the J end lost 3 bases, and 12 bases lay between the germline ends. The CDR3 DNA reads TGCAGTGCTAGAAGCGGACTAAGTACAGATACGCAGTATTTT. Translation gives CSARSGLSTDTQYF.

V usage is TRBV20-1 and J usage is TRBJ2-7, with no clear D. The CDR3 totals 14 residues. V lost 6 bases and J lost 6, with 21 bases in between. CDR1 and CDR2 from the germline V gene are DFQATT and SNEGSKA (reference sequence). CDR3 coding DNA: TGCAGTGCGCCAAGGACCAACCCTTTTGGCGAGCAGTACTTC. This encodes CSAPRTNPFGEQYF.

V gene TRBV7-9 combines with J gene TRBJ2-5; D gene ambiguous. This CDR3 is built from 16 residues. Trimming took off 0 bases at V and 2 bases at J, with 13 bases between the two ends. Germline V gives CDR1 SEHNR, CDR2 FQNEAQ (reference sequence). The CDR3 sequence: CASSLAIQTPQETQYF. CDR3 coding DNA: TGTGCCAGCAGCTTAGCGATACAGACGCCTCAAGAGACCCAGTACTTC.

J is TRBJ2-3 and V is TRBV5-4; D might be TRBD1 or TRBD2, each matching 5 bases. Trimming shortened V by 4 bases and J by 5 bases, and 11 bases separated the two germline ends. This CDR3 comprises 13 residues. Germline lookup yields CDR1 SGHNT and CDR2 YYREEE (reference sequence). CDR3 residues: CASSPTRGDTQYF. In nucleotides, the CDR3 is TGTGCCAGCAGCCCCACGAGGGGAGATACGCAGTATTTT.

This clonotype was observed a handful of times. The V and J genes are TRBV7-8 and TRBJ1-5; D might be TRBD1 (6 bases). The ends were cut back, 1 base at V and 5 bases at J, with 12 bases in the middle. The germline CDR1 and CDR2 sequences are SGHVS and FQNEAQ. The CDR3 is made up of 15 amino acids. The DNA of the CDR3 is TGTGCCAGCAGCTTAGTAGACAGGCAAGATCAGCCCCAGCATTTT. Amino acids: CASSLVDRQDQPQHF.

This clonotype was seen more than once but under ten times. The chain uses TRBV20-1 and TRBJ2-5; no definite D call. In germline, CDR1 is DFQATT, CDR2 SNEGSKA (reference sequence). The CDR3 has 13 residues. V dropped 1 base and J dropped 2 bases, with 8 bases sitting between them. The DNA of the CDR3 is TGCAGTGCTAGAGGACAACTGCAAGAGACCCAGTACTTC. It codes for CSARGQLQETQYF.

In nucleotides, the CDR3 is TGTGCCAGCCGGGTAGGTTCTAGATCGGGTGAGCAGTACTTC. This encodes CASRVGSRSGEQYF. V is TRBV28 and J is TRBJ2-7; D uncertain. Germline V lookup: CDR1 MDHEN, CDR2 SYDVKM. This CDR3 has 14 residues. Trimming removed 8 bases from V and 7 bases from J, with 21 bases in between. Variable domain in full (rest from reference TRBV28 and TRBJ2-7): DVKVTQSSRYLVKRTGEKVFLECVQDMDHENMFWYRQDPGLGLRLIYFSYDVKMKEKGDIPEGYSVSREKKERFSLILESASTNQTSMYLCASRVGSRSGEQYFGPGTRLTVT.

This clonotype has a handful of counts. This chain connects TRBV12-3 or TRBV12-4 to TRBJ1-6; D may be TRBD1 (5 bases). The V end lost 6 bases, the J end lost 10 bases, and 13 bases lay between the germline ends. The CDR3 spans 13 residues. CDR3 in amino acids: CASSRGRSSPLHF. The CDR3 region has the DNA TGTGCCAGCAGCCGGGGCCGCAGCTCACCCCTCCACTTT.

This clonotype was observed a handful of times. The chain employs TRBV28 and TRBJ2-5; D gene ambiguous. The CDR3 contains 12 residues. Trimming removed 8 bases from V and 2 bases from J, with 9 bases in between. Germline loops: CDR1 MDHEN, CDR2 SYDVKM. This chain's CDR3 is CASSGVQETQYF. CDR3 in DNA: TGTGCCAGCTCTGGGGTTCAAGAGACCCAGTACTTC.

This clonotype has only a few counts. The J gene is TRBJ2-7, the V gene TRBV2; TRBD2 matches at 12 bases. The CDR3 runs 16 residues. Germline lookup yields CDR1 SNHLY and CDR2 FYNNEI. The junction had 8 bases not matched to a gene; V was cut back by 5 bases and J by 3 bases. CDR3 amino acids: CASSQDALAGGYEQYF. The DNA for the CDR3 is TGTGCCAGCAGTCAGGACGCACTAGCGGGAGGCTACGAGCAGTACTTC.

V usage is TRBV4-1 and J usage is TRBJ2-7, with D perhaps given as TRBD1 or TRBD2 (5 bases each). The germline gives CDR1 MGHRA, CDR2 YSYEKL. The V and J ends lost 1 base and 4 bases respectively, with 14 bases between them. The CDR3 runs to 15 residues. CDR3 amino acids: CASSQAPGALYEQYF. The CDR3 region has the DNA TGCGCCAGCAGCCAAGCTCCCGGGGCCTTATACGAGCAGTACTTC.

This chain joins TRBV28 and TRBJ1-1; D uncertain. Germline values: CDR1 MDHEN, CDR2 SYDVKM. This CDR3 has 11 amino acids. Trimming cost V 5 bases and J 3 bases, with 4 bases left between them. CDR3 residues: CASSGDTEAFF. CDR3 in DNA: TGTGCCAGCAGTGGGGACACTGAAGCTTTCTTT. Based on the CDR3 plus reference TRBV28 and TRBJ1-1, the full variable domain is DVKVTQSSRYLVKRTGEKVFLECVQDMDHENMFWYRQDPGLGLRLIYFSYDVKMKEKGDIPEGYSVSREKKERFSLILESASTNQTSMYLCASSGDTEAFFGQGTRLTVV.

In its sample, this clonotype was seen a few times. V and J are TRBV6-6 and TRBJ1-1, with D possibly TRBD1 on 6 matching bases. CDR1 MNHNY and CDR2 SVGAGI come from the germline V gene (reference sequence). V was cut by 5 bases and J by 4 bases, with 14 bases left in between. The CDR3 contains 14 residues. The CDR3 reads CASSTTDRSTEAFF. Written as DNA, the CDR3 is TGTGCCAGCAGTACAACCGACAGGAGCACTGAAGCTTTCTTT.

CDR3: CASSLEGGYGYTF. The CDR3 region has the DNA TGTGCCAGCAGCTTAGAGGGCGGCTATGGCTACACCTTC. The chain joins TRBV7-9 to TRBJ1-2; D remains ambiguous. Between the trimmed V and J ends, which lost 1 base and 4 bases, there was a span of 7 bases. This CDR3 is 13 amino acids long. From germline, CDR1 is SEHNR and CDR2 FQNEAQ (reference sequence).